The entry below describes one T cell receptor beta chain. Its matching antigen is unknown. The sample is drawn from a study of regulatory T cells in long-lasting Graves disease. Broader study findings: With approximately 2,500 shared public clonotypes, persistent patients exceeded new patients, who shared approximately 880.

Both iRepertoire HTBI primers and Arm-PCR of CDR3 regions were used to build the TCR beta libraries. TCRdb independently ran MiXCR on the multiplex PCR reads; one entry per CDR3 protein. This sample has some 410,000 distinct CDR3 sequences; about a sixth occur once, and the top ten carry around 10%. Indicated time point: newly diagnosed GD, antithyroid drugs for less than 3 months. The TCR library was made from RNA extracted from PBMCs. CDR1 SGHAT and CDR2 FQNNGV come from the germline V gene. Trimming removed 5 bases from V and 3 bases from J; junction bases left unmatched: 4. The CDR3 runs 15 residues. The sample also formed part of further work on T cells in Graves' hyperthyroidism and ophthalmopathy. That paper adds: The HTBI primer set was used in a first-round RT-PCR of the TCR CDR3.

The V gene is TRBV11-2, the J gene TRBJ2-1; 10 bases are a match to TRBD2. This receptor was identified in a woman aged 25 to 45 with Graves disease. The specimen comprised peripheral blood mononuclear cells (PBMCs), sampled at new diagnosis, from a patient treated with antithyroid drugs. The CDR3 sequence: CASSHWTSGYNEQFF. The CDR3 region has the DNA TGTGCCAGCAGCCATTGGACTAGCGGCTACAATGAGCAGTTCTTC.